These 10 T cell receptor beta chains originate from one sample sequenced in a study of response to subunit inactivated influenza vaccine. TCRdb passed the RT-PCR reads through MiXCR, listing each CDR3 protein once. This sample has roughly 700,000 distinct CDR3 sequences, with approximately 14% found just once. Sequencing used PBMCs from blood, obtained less than 15 days before vaccination. The source is a man between 50 and 59 years old who received an inactivated influenza vaccine.

The chain recombines TRBV7-8 with TRBJ1-5; the match to TRBD1 covers 9 bases. The germline CDR1 and CDR2 sequences are SGHVS and FQNEAQ. Trimming cost V 3 bases and J 0 bases; bases outside gene matches: 12. The CDR3 is 19 residues long. The CDR3, as DNA: TGTGCCAGCAGCTTGATCACGGGACAGGGAAGCGGTAGCAATCAGCCCCAGCATTTT. It codes for CASSLITGQGSGSNQPQHF.

This clonotype appeared a single time. The chain has TRBV4-1 and TRBJ2-5; D might be TRBD1 (6 bases). This CDR3 has 13 residues. Germline V gene data show CDR1 as MGHRA and CDR2 as YSYEKL. Trimming removed 2 bases from V and 5 bases from J, with 9 bases in between. CDR3 amino acids: CASSQTGLETQYF. The CDR3 bases are TGCGCCAGCAGCCAAACAGGGTTGGAGACCCAGTACTTC.

This clonotype was detected a few times. The chain recombines TRBV20-1 with TRBJ2-7; TRBD2 matches at 9 bases. After removal of 0 bases from V and 5 bases from J, the junction contained 8 bases not matched to a gene. CDR3 size: 15 residues. CDR1 and CDR2 (germline): DFQATT, SNEGSKA (reference sequence). CDR3 protein: CSARDTSGHRDEQYF. The CDR3, as DNA: TGCAGTGCTAGAGATACTAGCGGGCACCGGGACGAGCAGTACTTC.

This chain connects TRBV19 to TRBJ2-1, with D perhaps TRBD2 (7 bases). Per germline, CDR1 LNHDA and CDR2 SQIVND (reference sequence). CDR3 length: 15 residues. V gave up 8 bases and J gave up 9 bases, with 23 bases separating them. The CDR3 DNA is TGTGCCAGTTGCCCCCTTTTCGGGGGGCGGGGTGAGCAGTTCTTC. Amino acid sequence: CASCPLFGGRGEQFF.

This chain links TRBV28 with TRBJ2-7, with D perhaps matching TRBD1 or TRBD2 (6 bases each). CDR3 size: 15 residues. Per the germline V gene, CDR1 is MDHEN and CDR2 is SYDVKM. V was clipped by 7 bases and J by 2 bases, with 18 bases between them. The CDR3 reads CASITGALGAYEQYF. CDR3 DNA sequence: TGTGCCAGCATTACGGGGGCCCTGGGGGCCTACGAGCAGTACTTC.

V gene TRBV12-3 or TRBV12-4 combines with J gene TRBJ2-2; no reliable D call. The CDR3 loop spans 14 amino acids. V was shortened by 6 bases and J by 0 bases, with 8 bases between the two germline ends. In DNA form, the CDR3 reads TGTGCCAGCAGGCTAAAGGCGAACACCGGGGAGCTGTTTTTT. It is translated as CASRLKANTGELFF.

There are many counts of this clonotype. The chain combines TRBV12-3 or TRBV12-4 with TRBJ1-1; no definite D call. V lost 5 bases to trimming and J lost 1 base, with 8 bases between them. The CDR3 spans 13 residues. CDR3 nucleotide sequence: TGTGCCAGCAGTCAGCTTCCGAACACTGAAGCTTTCTTT. This encodes CASSQLPNTEAFF.

This chain joins TRBV4-1 and TRBJ1-1, with D unresolved. The germline CDR1 and CDR2 sequences are MGHRA and YSYEKL. Between the trimmed V and J ends, which lost 2 bases and 1 base, there was a span of 11 bases. This CDR3 contains 15 residues. CDR3 DNA: TGCGCCAGCAGCCAAAATTTCAGGTCGAACACTGAAGCTTTCTTT. Its protein product is CASSQNFRSNTEAFF.

The chain carries TRBV4-1 and TRBJ1-3; D is possibly TRBD1 (5 bases). This CDR3 has 18 amino acids. The V gene lost 1 base and the J gene lost 2 bases, with 18 bases spanning the gap. The V gene's germline CDR1 is MGHRA and CDR2 YSYEKL. The CDR3 sequence: CASSQGGRGSYPGNTIYF. For the CDR3, the DNA is TGCGCCAGCAGCCAAGGGGGGAGGGGCAGCTACCCTGGAAACACCATATATTTT.

This clonotype was seen more than once but under ten times. The chain joins TRBV4-3 to TRBJ2-7; D remains ambiguous. Trimming took 4 bases from V and 2 from J, leaving 12 bases between them. The CDR3 length is 14 residues. Germline loops: CDR1 LGHNA, CDR2 YSLEER. The CDR3 DNA reads as TGCGCCAGCAGCCGGAACCAAGAAGCCTACGAGCAGTACTTC. Its protein is CASSRNQEAYEQYF.